This TCR beta chain appears in the sequencing data of a study of radiation and T cells in renal cell carcinoma. Study-wide context: Nephrectomy followed 15 Gy stereotactic body radiation by 4 weeks. General observations from the study: From baseline, blood top tumor clonotypes peaked at 2 weeks post-radiation.

Libraries were prepared by immunoSEQ multiplex PCR; TCRdb keeps only in-frame clonotypes and omits some of them. The sample yields 100,000 to 150,000 clones, 70% to 90% seen once. Time point in this sample: blood 2 weeks post-SBRT. Stated treatment: 15 Gy SBRT to primary tumor, nephrectomy 4 weeks later. After SBRT, blood was collected at 2 and 4 weeks, plus baseline. The patient's renal cell carcinoma had clear cell pathology. The CDR3 has 17 residues. The germline gives CDR1 LGHNA, CDR2 YNFKEQ. Trimming removed 0 bases from V and 3 bases from J, with 15 bases in between. There are a few counts of this clone. No antigen is known for it.

The genes are TRBV4-2 and TRBJ1-3, with D unresolved. The origin of this receptor is a woman aged 65 to 85 with renal cell carcinoma. The sequencing here drew on blood, taken from a patient whose treatment included radiotherapy and nephrectomy. DNA for the CDR3: TGTGCCAGCAGCCAAGATCAATACGGTGAAATTGGAAACACCATATATTTT. It codes for CASSQDQYGEIGNTIYF.